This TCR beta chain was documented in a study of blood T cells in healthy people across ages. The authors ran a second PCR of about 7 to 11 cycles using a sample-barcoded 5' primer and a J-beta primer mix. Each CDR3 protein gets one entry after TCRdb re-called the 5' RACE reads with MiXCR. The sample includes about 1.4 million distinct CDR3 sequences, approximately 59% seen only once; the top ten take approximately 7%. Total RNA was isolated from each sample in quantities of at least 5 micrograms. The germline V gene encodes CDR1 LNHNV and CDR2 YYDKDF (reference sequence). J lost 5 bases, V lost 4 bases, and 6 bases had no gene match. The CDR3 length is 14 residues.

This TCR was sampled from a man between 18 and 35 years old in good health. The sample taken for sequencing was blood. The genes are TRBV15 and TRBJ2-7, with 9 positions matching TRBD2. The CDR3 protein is CATSKSGRSDEQYF. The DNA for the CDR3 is TGTGCCACCAGCAAGAGCGGGAGGAGCGACGAGCAGTACTTC. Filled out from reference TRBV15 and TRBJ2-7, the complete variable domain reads DAMVIQNPRYQVTQFGKPVTLSCSQTLNHNVMYWYQQKSSQAPKLLFHYYDKDFNNEADTPDNFQSRRPNTSFCFLDIRSPGLGDTAMYLCATSKSGRSDEQYFGPGTRLTVT.